The 5 T cell receptor beta chains below all came from one sample that was sequenced in a study of quantifying T cell responses using KT2 cells (dated by TCRdb to the late 2010s). About the full investigation: RNA was DNase-treated and reverse transcribed with TCR alpha and beta constant-region primers, mostly using SuperScript III.

The library was obtained by UMI-ligation and nested PCR. The sequencer was an Illumina MiSeq. T4 RNA ligase 1 was used to ligate a single-stranded oligonucleotide containing the Illumina SP2 sequence and a UMI to the 3' end of the cDNA. PCR1 ran three to five cycles (98°C 15 s, 69°C 30 s, 72°C 40 s); the beta primer was an equimolar mix of RC1.1 and RC1.2 covering TRBC1 and TRBC2. TCRdb applied fastp at Q25 and MiXCR to the public reads, then kept only in-frame beta chains. A single entry per CDR3 protein holds the most common genes and DNA from its merged rows. In this sample the table shows tens of thousands of distinct CDR3 sequences, more than 7% of which occur a single time. The ten largest clones add up to 15% to 17% of the sample. The source material was PBMCs spiked with cells of the T cell clone KT2. These receptors were taken from a human donor.

This clonotype has a count of ten or more. The chain is built from TRBV6-6 and TRBJ1-1, with TRBD1 as a possible D gene (5 bases). Trimming stripped 11 bases from V and 3 bases from J, with 16 bases between. The CDR3 sequence is 13 residues long. The germline CDR1 and CDR2 sequences are MNHNY and SVGAGI (reference sequence). DNA of the CDR3: TGTGCCTCCAATCCAGGGCCCCACACTGAAGCTTTCTTT. Translation: CASNPGPHTEAFF.

This clonotype is labeled as medium-sized. This rearrangement joins TRBV12-3 or TRBV12-4 to TRBJ1-1, with a weak D call TRBD1 (6 bases). Trimming left V 4 bases short and J 1 base short, with 10 bases between. The CDR3 contains 14 residues. This chain's CDR3 is CASSYTDRNTEAFF. CDR3 nucleotides: TGTGCCAGCAGTTATACGGACAGGAACACTGAAGCTTTCTTT.

A few counts support this clonotype. This chain joins TRBV11-3 and TRBJ1-6; 10 bases align to TRBD1. Germline-derived CDR1 and CDR2 are SGHNT and YENEEA. CDR3 size: 15 residues. The J segment lost 7 bases and the V segment lost 6 bases, leaving 6 bases of the junction unmatched. The CDR3 DNA sequence: TGTGCCAGCAGAGGGACAGGGGCGGGGAATTCACCCCTCCACTTT. Translation: CASRGTGAGNSPLHF.

Many counts were recorded for this clonotype. The V gene is TRBV12-3 or TRBV12-4, the J gene TRBJ2-1; D unclear. The CDR3 covers 13 residues. Trimming left V 3 bases short and J 4 bases short, with 7 bases between. For the CDR3, the DNA is TGTGCCAGCAGTTTGTCTGGGTACAATGAGCAGTTCTTC. It codes for CASSLSGYNEQFF.

In this sample, this clonotype turned up a few times. The chain carries TRBV4-1 and TRBJ1-1, with a possible D match to TRBD1 (6 bases). Germline values: CDR1 MGHRA, CDR2 YSYEKL. The V end lost 2 bases, the J end lost 1 base, and 11 bases lay between the germline ends. The CDR3 extends over 15 amino acids. Here the CDR3 DNA reads TGCGCCAGCAGCCAAACTAGGACAGCGAACACTGAAGCTTTCTTT. This sequence encodes CASSQTRTANTEAFF.